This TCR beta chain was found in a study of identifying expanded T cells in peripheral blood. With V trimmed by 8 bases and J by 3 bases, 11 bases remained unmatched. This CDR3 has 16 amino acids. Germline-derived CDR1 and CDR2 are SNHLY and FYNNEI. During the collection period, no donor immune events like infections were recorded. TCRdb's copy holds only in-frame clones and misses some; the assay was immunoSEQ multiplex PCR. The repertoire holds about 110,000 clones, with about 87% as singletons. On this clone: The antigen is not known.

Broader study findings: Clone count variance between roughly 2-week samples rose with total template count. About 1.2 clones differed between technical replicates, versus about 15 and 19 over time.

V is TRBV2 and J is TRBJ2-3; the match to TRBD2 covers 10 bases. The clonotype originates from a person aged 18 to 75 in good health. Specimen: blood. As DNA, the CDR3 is TGTGCCAGCCGAACCCGGGAAGCGGGAGGGACAGATACGCAGTATTTT. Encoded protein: CASRTREAGGTDTQYF.